One T cell receptor (beta chain) is described in this entry. The entry originates in a study of cytomegalovirus exposure and HLA in healthy donors. The PCR had 60 Vbeta and 13 Jbeta primers. The repertoire was sequenced with immunoSEQ multiplex PCR; TCRdb's copy has only in-frame clones and lacks some. This sample yields 100,000 or so clones, of which approximately 73% are seen a single time; 3% to 4% belongs to the top ten. The CDR3 sequence is 16 residues long. This TCR was recovered from a man between 40 and 49 years old in good health and CMV-seronegative. The sample comprised PBMCs. The chain joins TRBV21-1 to TRBJ1-4; the table names TRBD1, a call not compared with the DNA. TRBV21-1 is a pseudogene. The CDR3 spells CASSPFVTVHNEKLFF. The CDR3 nucleotides read TGTGCCAGCAGCCCTTTTGTCACAGTTCATAATGAAAAACTGTTTTTT.